The 13 T cell receptor beta chains below were found in one sample sequenced in a study of blood T cells in healthy people across ages. It was with a sample-barcoded 5' primer and a J-beta primer mix that a second PCR of roughly 6 to 12 cycles was run. One entry per CDR3 protein results from TCRdb running MiXCR on the 5' RACE reads. Altogether 540,000 or so distinct CDR3 sequences are present, 47% being singletons, with the ten largest covering roughly 24%. The sequencing input was blood. These TCRs come from a man at least 80 years old in good health.

The chain recombines TRBV11-2 with TRBJ2-4, with a possible D match to TRBD1 (5 bases). The germline V gene has CDR1 SGHAT and CDR2 FQNNGV. The CDR3 extends over 18 amino acids. Between the trimmed V and J ends, which lost 2 bases and 0 bases, there was a span of 17 bases. CDR3 in amino acids: CASSLIRPTGLAKNIQYF. In nucleotides, the CDR3 is TGTGCCAGCAGCTTAATAAGACCTACAGGTTTAGCCAAAAACATTCAGTACTTC.

As regards this clonotype: It may be a read error: a sequence one base away is much more abundant. The chain joins TRBV7-6 to TRBJ2-6, with a tentative D call TRBD1 (5 bases). The CDR3 sequence is 14 residues long. From germline, CDR1 is SGHVS and CDR2 FNYEAQ. In DNA, the CDR3 is TGTGCCAGCAGCCGTAACTCTGGGGCCAGCGTCCTGACTTTC. This gives the protein CASSRNSGASVLTF.

This clonotype showed up just a few times. The chain combines TRBV27 with TRBJ2-1; 10 bases are shared with TRBD2. The V and J ends lost 3 bases and 0 bases, in that order; junction bases with no gene match: 5. The germline gives CDR1 MNHEY, CDR2 SMNVEV (reference sequence). The CDR3 runs 17 residues. The CDR3 DNA follows: TGTGCCAGCAGTTTGATTAGCGGGGGGAACTCCTACAATGAGCAGTTCTTC. Translated, it gives CASSLISGGNSYNEQFF.

The gene calls are TRBV6-2 or TRBV6-3 and TRBJ2-5; 9 nucleotides line up with TRBD1. CDR3 length: 15 residues. V trimming: 5 bases; J trimming: 11 bases; junction bases outside the gene matches: 15. CDR1 and CDR2 (germline): MNHEY, SVGEGT. CDR3 DNA sequence: TGTGCCAGCAGTCGCGCGGGACAGGGAAGGTCGGAGCAGTACTTC. As protein: CASSRAGQGRSEQYF.

The chain carries TRBV14 and TRBJ2-5; D is unresolved. The CDR3 runs 13 residues. Germline-derived CDR1 and CDR2 are SGHDN and FVKESK. Trimming took off 0 bases at V and 4 bases at J, with 6 bases between the two ends. As DNA, the CDR3 is TGTGCCAGCAGCCAAGATAAAGGAGAGACCCAGTACTTC. The encoded protein is CASSQDKGETQYF.

V usage is TRBV4-1 and J usage is TRBJ2-1, with 7 bases identical to TRBD1. CDR1 MGHRA and CDR2 YSYEKL come from the germline V gene. The trim removed 0 bases at V and 8 bases at J, leaving 10 bases unmatched. The length of the CDR3 is 16 residues. The DNA of the CDR3 is TGCGCCAGCAGCCAAGATGAGGCAGGGGGTAGGTATGAGCAGTTCTTC. Protein sequence: CASSQDEAGGRYEQFF.

The chain recombines TRBV3-1 with TRBJ1-2, with TRBD1 matching over 10 bases. Trimming removed 1 base from V and 4 bases from J; junction bases left unmatched: 6. This CDR3 has 16 residues. Germline assignment: CDR1 LGHDT and CDR2 YNNKEL (reference sequence). This CDR3 reads CASSQARDRGLYGYTF. CDR3 coding DNA: TGTGCCAGCAGCCAAGCCCGGGACAGGGGCCTCTATGGCTACACCTTC.

As DNA, the CDR3 is TGCAGTGCTGGGACTAGCGGGAGGTGGGATGAGCAGTTCTTC. Protein: CSAGTSGRWDEQFF. V usage is TRBV20-1 and J usage is TRBJ2-1; 15 positions agree with TRBD2. In germline, CDR1 is DFQATT, CDR2 SNEGSKA (reference sequence). This CDR3 is built from 14 residues. Unmatched junction bases numbered 4, after V lost 5 bases and J lost 8 bases.

The rearrangement uses TRBV7-9 and TRBJ2-1; 7 bases are shared with TRBD2. The CDR3 is 14 residues long. With 4 bases clipped from V and 10 bases from J, the junction kept 10 bases outside the gene matches. Germline V gene data show CDR1 as SEHNR and CDR2 as FQNEAQ (reference sequence). The DNA of the CDR3 is TGTGCCAGCAGCTACAACAGCGAAGCGGGGGAGCAGTTCTTC. Residues: CASSYNSEAGEQFF.

This clonotype was counted once. The V and J genes are TRBV20-1 and TRBJ1-4, with 8 bases lining up with TRBD1. The CDR3 spans 14 residues. The junction had 12 bases not matched to a gene; V was cut back by 5 bases and J by 10 bases. CDR1 and CDR2 (germline): DFQATT, SNEGSKA (reference sequence). The CDR3 loop is CSAQPPTGVGKLFF. The CDR3, as DNA: TGCAGTGCTCAACCCCCGACAGGGGTGGGAAAACTGTTTTTT.

The chain combines TRBV10-3 with TRBJ1-4; D unresolved. The V and J ends lost 4 bases and 8 bases respectively, with 14 bases between them. CDR1 and CDR2 (germline): ENHRY, SYGVKD. CDR3 length equals 14 residues. The CDR3 DNA is TGTGCCATCAGTGTTAGCCTAGGTGAAGAAAAACTGTTTTTT. This gives the protein CAISVSLGEEKLFF.

This clonotype was detected a few times. V usage is TRBV29-1 and J usage is TRBJ2-5; D may match TRBD1 or TRBD2 (5 bases each). Trimming left V 5 bases short and J 2 bases short, with 15 bases between. Looked up from germline, CDR1 is SQVTM and CDR2 is ANQGSEA. The CDR3 covers 14 residues. The CDR3 sequence: CSVRGAGFQETQYF. DNA for the CDR3: TGCAGCGTTCGAGGGGCCGGGTTTCAAGAGACCCAGTACTTC.

This clonotype was counted a few times. V gene TRBV15 combines with J gene TRBJ2-7; D gene ambiguous. Germline loops: CDR1 LNHNV, CDR2 YYDKDF (reference sequence). V lost 0 bases, J lost 4 bases, and 7 bases lay in between. The CDR3 covers 13 residues. CDR3 bases: TGTGCCACCAGCAGAGAGGGTAGATACGAGCAGTACTTC. Amino acid sequence: CATSREGRYEQYF.